The present T cell receptor (beta chain) was sequenced within a study of cytomegalovirus exposure and HLA in healthy donors. Whole-study context: Early on, a data release was issued that held 80 million or so unique TCRs from HLA-typed donors.

Study results and caveats: HLA alleles were associated with 15,000 to 20,000 TCR beta sequences in a later analysis at 0.05 false discovery rate.

This PCR relied on a set of 60 Vbeta primers and 13 Jbeta primers. As processed by the authors: An analysis that came later counted some 81 million unique TCR beta chains, approximately 9.9 million shared. Sequenced by immunoSEQ multiplex PCR; TCRdb stores in-frame clones only, minus some. The DNA was the basis for D and trimming; V, J and clone size are from that table. In the table there are roughly 140,000 clones, more than 65% of which are singletons. Looked up from germline, CDR1 is MNHNS and CDR2 is SASEGT. CDR3 size: 11 residues. V lost 7 bases, J lost 2 bases, and 5 bases lay in between. As regards this clone: Its antigen is currently unknown.

The chain carries TRBV6-1 and TRBJ2-5, with D unresolved. The TCR sequence derives from a woman aged 30 to 39 in good health and CMV-seronegative. The sample consisted of PBMCs. CDR3 in amino acids: CASTLQETQYF. The CDR3, as DNA: TGTGCCAGCACCCTTCAAGAGACCCAGTACTTC.